These T cell receptor beta chains were read from a single sample in a study of blood T cell repertoires in COVID-19. Assay: immunoSEQ multiplex PCR; the TCRdb copy retains only in-frame clones and omits some. Found here are some 200,000 clones, roughly nine tenths of them singletons; the top ten hold about a tenth. The specimen sequenced was peripheral blood. Receptor source: a woman aged 60 to 75 with COVID-19, enrolled during active disease. CDR3s include the opening cysteine and the closing phenylalanine or tryptophan. D genes are given only for firm matches. Clone size is given for some rows only: seen once, a few or many times, or a class if the clone is expanded.

TRBJ1-6,TRBV4-3,.,.,CASSAPGYNSPLHF,TGCGCCAGCAGCGCGCCAGGGTATAATTCACCCCTCCACTTT
TRBJ1-5,TRBV13,.,.,CASSFGSNNQPQHF,TGTGCCAGCAGCTTCGGTAGTAACAATCAGCCCCAGCATTTT
TRBJ1-1,TRBV19,.,.,CASSLGNLNTEAFF,TGTGCCAGTAGTCTGGGCAACCTGAACACTGAAGCTTTCTTT
TRBJ1-1,TRBV5-1,TRBD1,.,CASSLKRPRRGGMNTEAFF,TGCGCCAGCAGCCTTAAGCGTCCTAGACGAGGGGGCATGAACACTGAAGCTTTCTTT
TRBJ2-1,TRBV3-1/TRBV3-2,TRBD2,.,CASRSAGESYNEQFF,TGTGCCAGCCGTTCGGCGGGAGAGTCCTACAATGAGCAGTTCTTC
TRBJ2-2,TRBV9,TRBD1,.,CASSSSGQGTGELFF,TGTGCCAGCAGCTCCTCCGGACAGGGGACCGGGGAGCTGTTTTTT
TRBJ1-6,TRBV11-2,.,.,CASRKASSYNSPLHF,TGTGCCAGCAGAAAAGCAAGCTCCTATAATTCACCCCTCCACTTT
TRBJ2-2,TRBV9,.,.,CASSSSVAGTGELFF,TGTGCCAGCAGCTCCAGCGTGGCGGGAACCGGGGAGCTGTTTTTT
TRBJ1-2,TRBV21-1,.,.,CASSSRFAGVGVGYTF,TGTGCCAGCAGCTCCCGGTTCGCCGGGGTAGGCGTAGGCTACACCTTC
TRBJ2-3,TRBV20-1,.,.,CSASLVGTDTQYF,TGCAGTGCTAGTCTAGTCGGCACAGATACGCAGTATTTT
TRBJ1-3,TRBV9,TRBD1,.,CASSVRDRTSPAPSGNTIYF,TGTGCCAGCAGCGTTAGGGACAGGACGAGTCCAGCACCCTCTGGAAACACCATATATTTT
TRBJ1-5,TRBV6-6,TRBD1,.,CASRHGQGHQPQHF,TGTGCCAGCAGGCACGGACAGGGCCATCAGCCCCAGCATTTT
TRBJ2-1,TRBV4-1,TRBD1,.,CASSLERGRWNEQFF,TGCGCCAGCAGCCTCGAAAGGGGGCGATGGAATGAGCAGTTCTTC
TRBJ1-5,TRBV28,TRBD1,.,CASTAGGTAPPTQHF,TGTGCCAGCACCGCCGGAGGGACAGCCCCCCCGACCCAGCATTTT
TRBJ1-4,TRBV29-1,.,.,CSVVHSLGEKLFF,TGCAGCGTTGTGCACAGTCTTGGTGAAAAACTGTTTTTT
TRBJ2-3,TRBV20-1,TRBD2,few,CSASPSGRTTDTQYF,TGCAGTGCTAGTCCGAGCGGGAGGACCACAGATACGCAGTATTTT
TRBJ1-2,TRBV19,.,.,CASSTGGGTDGYTF,TGTGCCAGTAGTACTGGCGGGGGAACCGATGGCTACACCTTC
TRBJ2-5,TRBV7-9,TRBD1,.,CASSGKRDSQETQYF,TGTGCCAGCAGCGGGAAACGGGACAGCCAAGAGACCCAGTACTTC
TRBJ2-7,TRBV4-3,TRBD2,.,CASSQATGTSNYEQYF,TGCGCCAGCAGCCAAGCCACGGGGACTAGTAATTACGAGCAGTACTTC
TRBJ2-2,TRBV19,TRBD1,.,CASSLPTGGHGTGELFF,TGTGCCAGTAGTCTCCCCACAGGGGGCCATGGCACCGGGGAGCTGTTTTTT
TRBJ2-1,TRBV24-1,TRBD2,.,CATSDFGAGGDEQFF,TGTGCCACCAGTGATTTTGGGGCCGGGGGGGATGAGCAGTTCTTC
TRBJ2-3,TRBV10-3,.,.,CAVKGGGPSTDTQYF,TGTGCCGTAAAAGGGGGAGGGCCTAGCACAGATACGCAGTATTTT
TRBJ1-4,TRBV9,TRBD1,.,CASSVGAGGEKLFF,TGTGCCAGCAGCGTTGGGGCAGGGGGCGAAAAACTGTTTTTT
TRBJ2-5,TRBV7-2,.,.,CASSFDRGSFETQYF,TGTGCCAGCAGCTTTGACCGAGGGAGTTTCGAGACCCAGTACTTC
TRBJ1-2,TRBV6-1,.,.,CASSEAGALGGYTF,TGTGCCAGCAGTGAAGCAGGGGCGCTGGGTGGCTACACCTTC
TRBJ1-2,TRBV6-1,TRBD1,.,CASSDRDRAYGYTF,TGTGCCAGCAGTGACCGGGACAGGGCCTATGGCTACACCTTC
TRBJ2-1,TRBV30,TRBD2,.,CAWSASGGSYNEQFF,TGTGCCTGGAGTGCAAGCGGGGGGTCCTACAATGAGCAGTTCTTC
TRBJ2-5,TRBV18,.,.,CASSPPLGQSPLRQETQYF,TGTGCCAGCTCACCACCTCTCGGACAGAGCCCTCTTCGCCAAGAGACCCAGTACTTC
TRBJ1-2,TRBV9,TRBD1,.,CASSVEPGGRYGYTF,TGTGCCAGCAGCGTAGAACCAGGGGGTCGCTATGGCTACACCTTC
TRBJ1-2,TRBV6-5,.,.,CASGRDGYTF,TGTGCCTCTGGCAGGGATGGCTACACCTTC
TRBJ2-7,TRBV30,.,once,CAWRRGGEQYF,TGTGCCTGGAGGCGAGGAGGTGAGCAGTACTTC
TRBJ2-7,TRBV6-5,TRBD1,.,CASSPRTGAHYEQYF,TGTGCCAGCAGTCCCAGGACAGGGGCACACTACGAGCAGTACTTC
TRBJ1-3,TRBV5-1,TRBD1,once,CASSFRTGYSGNTIYF,TGCGCCAGCAGCTTCCGGACAGGGTACTCTGGAAACACCATATATTTT
TRBJ2-2,TRBV4-3,TRBD2,once,CASSLGLARGELFF,TGCGCCAGCAGCCTCGGACTAGCCCGAGGGGAGCTGTTTTTT
TRBJ1-4,TRBV6-2/TRBV6-3,TRBD1,once,CASSRGTANEKLFF,TGTGCCAGCAGCCGAGGGACAGCTAATGAAAAACTGTTTTTT
TRBJ2-7,TRBV2,TRBD1,.,CASSLPGQGLYEQYF,TGTGCCAGCAGTTTACCGGGACAGGGGCTCTACGAGCAGTACTTC
TRBJ2-1,TRBV7-9,.,.,CASTRGGEQFF,TGTGCCAGCACCAGGGGAGGTGAGCAGTTCTTC
TRBJ1-2,TRBV4-1,TRBD1,.,CASSQVPGGTNYGYTF,TGCGCCAGCAGCCAAGTCCCAGGGGGCACTAACTATGGCTACACCTTC
TRBJ1-1,TRBV24-1,.,.,CATSDPRDRRTEAFF,TGTGCCACCAGTGATCCAAGAGACAGGCGAACTGAAGCTTTCTTT
TRBJ2-7,TRBV5-4,.,.,CASSLFGRQAKAHEQYF,TGTGCCAGCAGCTTGTTTGGTCGACAGGCGAAAGCTCACGAGCAGTACTTC
TRBJ1-5,TRBV28,.,.,CASSLAGDQPQHF,TGTGCCAGCAGTTTAGCCGGGGATCAGCCCCAGCATTTT
TRBJ2-1,TRBV11-3,.,.,CASSLDSGALNEQFF,TGTGCCAGCAGCTTAGATTCGGGAGCGTTAAATGAGCAGTTCTTC
TRBJ2-1,TRBV4-3,.,.,CASSQGVGSASNEQFF,TGCGCCAGCAGCCAAGGAGTCGGGAGCGCTTCTAATGAGCAGTTCTTC
TRBJ2-3,TRBV7-2,.,.,CASSLRKLGRGADTQYF,TGTGCCAGCAGCTTGCGGAAATTAGGCAGGGGTGCAGATACGCAGTATTTT
TRBJ1-3,TRBV7-9,.,.,CASSRFSGNTIYF,TGTGCCAGCAGCCGGTTCTCTGGAAACACCATATATTTT
TRBJ1-2,TRBV3-1/TRBV3-2,.,once,CASSLTEVYGYTF,TGTGCCAGCAGCCTTACCGAGGTCTATGGCTACACCTTC
TRBJ2-5,TRBV7-9,TRBD1,.,CASSLEVRGQAETQYF,TGTGCCAGCAGCTTAGAGGTGAGGGGACAGGCGGAGACCCAGTACTTC
TRBJ1-5,TRBV6-5,.,once,CASLLLREGQPQHF,TGTGCCAGCCTCCTTCTTAGGGAGGGTCAGCCCCAGCATTTT
TRBJ2-7,TRBV7-9,TRBD2,.,CASSSASGNYYEQYF,TGTGCCAGCAGCTCGGCTAGCGGGAACTACTACGAGCAGTACTTC
TRBJ2-3,TRBV28,.,.,CASRSGTAGADTQYF,TGTGCCAGCAGATCCGGGACAGCGGGGGCAGATACGCAGTATTTT
TRBJ1-2,TRBV7-9,.,.,CASSSGLRGYTF,TGTGCCAGCAGCTCGGGACTCCGTGGCTACACCTTC
TRBJ2-2,TRBV4-3,TRBD1,.,CASSRERDSWNTGELFF,TGCGCCAGCAGCCGCGAAAGGGACAGCTGGAACACCGGGGAGCTGTTTTTT
TRBJ2-5,TRBV7-2,.,.,CASSSIMGAPVETQYF,TGTGCCAGCAGCTCCATTATGGGGGCCCCAGTGGAGACCCAGTACTTC
TRBJ2-7,TRBV7-2,.,once,CASSLASGPRYEQYF,TGTGCCAGCAGCTTAGCGAGTGGGCCAAGGTACGAGCAGTACTTC